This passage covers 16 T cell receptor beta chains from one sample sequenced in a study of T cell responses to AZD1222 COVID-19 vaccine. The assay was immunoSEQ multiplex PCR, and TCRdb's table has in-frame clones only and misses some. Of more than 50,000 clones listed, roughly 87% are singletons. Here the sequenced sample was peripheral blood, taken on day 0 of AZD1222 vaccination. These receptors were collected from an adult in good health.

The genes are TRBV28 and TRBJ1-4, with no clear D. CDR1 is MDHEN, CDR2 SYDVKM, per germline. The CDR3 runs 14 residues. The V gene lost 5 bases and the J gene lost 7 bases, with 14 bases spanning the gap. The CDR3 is CASSRRGGGEKLFF. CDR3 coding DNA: TGTGCCAGCAGTCGGCGGGGAGGCGGTGAAAAACTGTTTTTT. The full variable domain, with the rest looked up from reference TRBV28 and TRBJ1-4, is DVKVTQSSRYLVKRTGEKVFLECVQDMDHENMFWYRQDPGLGLRLIYFSYDVKMKEKGDIPEGYSVSREKKERFSLILESASTNQTSMYLCASSRRGGGEKLFFGSGTQLSVL.

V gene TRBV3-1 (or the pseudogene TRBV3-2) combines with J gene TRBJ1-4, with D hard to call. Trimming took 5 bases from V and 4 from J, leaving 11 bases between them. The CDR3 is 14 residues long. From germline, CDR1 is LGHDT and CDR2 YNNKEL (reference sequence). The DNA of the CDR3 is TGTGCCAGCAGCAAAAGCGGGTTTAATGAAAAACTGTTTTTT. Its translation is CASSKSGFNEKLFF.

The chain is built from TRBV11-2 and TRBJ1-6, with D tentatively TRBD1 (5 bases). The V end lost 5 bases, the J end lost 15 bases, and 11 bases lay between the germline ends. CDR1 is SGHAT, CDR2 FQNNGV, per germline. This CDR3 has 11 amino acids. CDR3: CASSRGGVLHF. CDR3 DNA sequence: TGTGCCAGCAGCCGGGGGGGGGTCCTCCACTTT.

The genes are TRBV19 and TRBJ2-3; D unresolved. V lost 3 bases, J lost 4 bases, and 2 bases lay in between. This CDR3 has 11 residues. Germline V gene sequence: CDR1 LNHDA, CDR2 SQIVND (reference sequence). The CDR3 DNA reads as TGTGCCAGTAGTATGTCAGATACGCAGTATTTT. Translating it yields CASSMSDTQYF.

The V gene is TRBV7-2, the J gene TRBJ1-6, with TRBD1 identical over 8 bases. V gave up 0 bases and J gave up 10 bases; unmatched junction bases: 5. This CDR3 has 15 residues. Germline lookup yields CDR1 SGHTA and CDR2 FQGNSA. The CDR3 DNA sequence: TGTGCCAGCAGCTTAGCACGACAGGGGCTCTCACCCCTCCACTTT. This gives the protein CASSLARQGLSPLHF.

CDR3 DNA sequence: TGTGCCAGCAGTTTGGGCCTACAGAACACTGAAGCTTTCTTT. It is translated as CASSLGLQNTEAFF. The V and J genes are TRBV27 and TRBJ1-1; D remains ambiguous. Trimming shortened V by 3 bases and J by 1 base, and 9 bases separated the two germline ends. Per germline, CDR1 MNHEY and CDR2 SMNVEV (reference sequence). CDR3 length: 14 residues.

CDR3 amino acids: CASSWDRVESPLHF. The CDR3 region has the DNA TGCGCCAGCAGCTGGGACAGGGTGGAATCACCCCTCCACTTT. The chain employs TRBV4-1 and TRBJ1-6, with TRBD1 matching over 9 bases. V lost 5 bases, J lost 10 bases, and 6 bases stayed unmatched. Germline-derived CDR1 and CDR2 are MGHRA and YSYEKL. The CDR3 runs to 14 residues.

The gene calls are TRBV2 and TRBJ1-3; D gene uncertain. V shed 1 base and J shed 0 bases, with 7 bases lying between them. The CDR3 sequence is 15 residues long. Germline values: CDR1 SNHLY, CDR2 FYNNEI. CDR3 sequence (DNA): TGTGCCAGCAGTGAAGAGGATCTCTCTGGAAACACCATATATTTT. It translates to CASSEEDLSGNTIYF.

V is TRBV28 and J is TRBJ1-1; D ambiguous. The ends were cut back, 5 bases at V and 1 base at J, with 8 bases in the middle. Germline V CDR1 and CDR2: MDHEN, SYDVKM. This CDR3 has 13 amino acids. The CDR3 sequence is CASSNSWNTEAFF. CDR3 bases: TGTGCCAGCAGTAATTCTTGGAACACTGAAGCTTTCTTT.

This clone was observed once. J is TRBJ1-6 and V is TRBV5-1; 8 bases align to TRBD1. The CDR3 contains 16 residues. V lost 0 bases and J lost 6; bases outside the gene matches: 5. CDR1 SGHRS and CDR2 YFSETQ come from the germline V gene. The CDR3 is CASSLGQGRSNSPLHF. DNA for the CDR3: TGCGCCAGCAGCTTGGGACAGGGGCGTAGTAATTCACCCCTCCACTTT. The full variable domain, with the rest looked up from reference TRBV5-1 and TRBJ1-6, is KAGVTQTPRYLIKTRGQQVTLSCSPISGHRSVSWYQQTPGQGLQFLFEYFSETQRNKGNFPGRFSGRQFSNSRSEMNVSTLELGDSALYLCASSLGQGRSNSPLHFGNGTRLTVT.

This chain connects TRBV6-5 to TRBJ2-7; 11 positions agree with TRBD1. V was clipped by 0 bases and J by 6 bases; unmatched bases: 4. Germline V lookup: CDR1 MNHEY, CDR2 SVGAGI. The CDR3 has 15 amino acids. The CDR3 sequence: CASSYSPGQGGEQYF. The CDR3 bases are TGTGCCAGCAGTTACTCGCCGGGACAGGGGGGCGAGCAGTACTTC.

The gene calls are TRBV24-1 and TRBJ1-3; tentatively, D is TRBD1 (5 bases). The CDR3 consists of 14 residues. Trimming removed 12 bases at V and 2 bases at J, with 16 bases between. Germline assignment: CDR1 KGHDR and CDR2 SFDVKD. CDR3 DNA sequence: TGTGCCTCTCGGACATCATTCCCTGGAAACACCATATATTTT. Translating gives CASRTSFPGNTIYF.

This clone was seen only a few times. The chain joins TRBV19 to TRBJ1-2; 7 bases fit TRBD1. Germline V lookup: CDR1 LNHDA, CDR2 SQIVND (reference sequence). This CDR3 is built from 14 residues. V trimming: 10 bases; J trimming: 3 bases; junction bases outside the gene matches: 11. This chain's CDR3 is CATSPQTGDYGYTF. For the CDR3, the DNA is TGTGCCACTAGCCCTCAAACAGGGGACTATGGCTACACCTTC.

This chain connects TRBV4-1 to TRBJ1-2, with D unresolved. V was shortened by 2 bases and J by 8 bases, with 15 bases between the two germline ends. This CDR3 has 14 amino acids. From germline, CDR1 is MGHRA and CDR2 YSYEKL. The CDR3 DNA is TGCGCCAGCAGCCAACGCTTTTGGGGTTTCGGCTACACCTTC. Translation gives CASSQRFWGFGYTF.

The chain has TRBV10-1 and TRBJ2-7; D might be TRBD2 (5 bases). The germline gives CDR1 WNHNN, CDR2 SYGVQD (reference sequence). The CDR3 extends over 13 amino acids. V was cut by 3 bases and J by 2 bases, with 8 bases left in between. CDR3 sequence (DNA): TGCGCCAGCAGTGATACCGGGACCTACGAGCAGTACTTC. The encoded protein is CASSDTGTYEQYF.

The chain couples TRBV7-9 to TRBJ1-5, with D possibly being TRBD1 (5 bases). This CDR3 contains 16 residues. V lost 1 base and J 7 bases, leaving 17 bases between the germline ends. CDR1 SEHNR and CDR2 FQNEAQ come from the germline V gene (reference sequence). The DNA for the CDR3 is TGTGCCAGCAGCTTAGGGCCCCCCCAGGGTAGCCAGCCCCAGCATTTT. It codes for CASSLGPPQGSQPQHF.